The next 3 T cell receptor beta chains were all read from a single sample in a study of T cell clonotyping in hematopoietic cell transplantation. Data came from immunoSEQ multiplex PCR; TCRdb stores just in-frame clones and leaves some out. The repertoire consists of 13,000 or so clones, with around 90% occurring once and the leading ten covering 1.2%. The sequenced material came from peripheral blood mononuclear cells. Source of these receptors: a man under 40 in good health. Some clones in this sample may be carry-over from other donors' samples.

The V call is TRBV6-5, the J call TRBJ1-5; tentatively, D is TRBD1 (6 bases). Germline loops: CDR1 MNHEY, CDR2 SVGAGI. V gave up 5 bases and J gave up 0 bases, with 8 bases separating them. The CDR3 consists of 14 residues. Here the CDR3 reads CASSQGHSNQPQHF. The CDR3 DNA follows: TGTGCCAGCAGTCAGGGGCATAGCAATCAGCCCCAGCATTTT.

In its sample, this clone was seen once. V is TRBV5-8 and J is TRBJ1-5, with a tentative D call TRBD1 (5 bases). This CDR3 contains 13 residues. Trimming stripped 2 bases from V and 4 bases from J, with 7 bases between. Germline CDR1 reads SGHTS; CDR2 reads YDEGEE. The CDR3 DNA sequence: TGTGCCAGCAGCTTCGACAGAAATCAGCCCCAGCATTTT. It specifies CASSFDRNQPQHF.

The chain couples TRBV19 to TRBJ1-2; TRBD1 aligns across 7 bases. V gave up 4 bases and J gave up 4 bases; unmatched junction bases: 12. Germline values: CDR1 LNHDA, CDR2 SQIVND (reference sequence). CDR3 length: 16 residues. CDR3 protein: CASSTSQTGFIYGYTF. Here the CDR3 DNA reads TGTGCCAGTAGTACATCCCAGACAGGGTTTATCTATGGCTACACCTTC.